This entry lists 24 T cell receptor beta chains sequenced from one sample in a study of OX40 agonist ivuxolimab in advanced cancers. Data came from immunoSEQ multiplex PCR; TCRdb stores just in-frame clones and leaves some out. The repertoire holds 20,000 to 30,000 clones, with over 80% as singletons. The sequenced sample was CD4+ or CD8+ T cells sorted from blood, obtained in a trial of the OX40 agonist ivuxolimab. All receptors derive from an adult with an advanced solid tumor such as melanoma, head and neck, liver or kidney cancer.

V and J are TRBV6-6 and TRBJ1-1; D is unclear. V was pared by 6 bases and J by 3 bases, with 8 bases between. The CDR3 contains 12 residues. Germline CDR1 and CDR2: MNHNY and SVGAGI (reference sequence). The DNA for the CDR3 is TGTGCCAGCAGCCCCGGGTACACTGAAGCTTTCTTT. This encodes CASSPGYTEAFF.

This rearrangement joins TRBV7-2 to TRBJ2-1; TRBD2 matches 11 bases. CDR3 length: 15 residues. V dropped 5 bases and J dropped 10; count of bases not matched to a gene: 10. Per the germline V gene, CDR1 is SGHTA and CDR2 is FQGNSA. This CDR3 is CASSPNSGGAVEQFF. The CDR3 nucleotides are TGTGCCAGCAGCCCAAATAGCGGGGGGGCCGTAGAGCAGTTCTTC.

This chain links TRBV6-5 with TRBJ2-3; the D gene is possibly TRBD2 (6 bases). This CDR3 spans 14 amino acids. Germline V lookup: CDR1 MNHEY, CDR2 SVGAGI. Trimming took 4 bases from V and 0 from J, leaving 8 bases between them. The CDR3 is CASSSGLSTDTQYF. Written as DNA, the CDR3 is TGTGCCAGCAGTTCGGGACTGAGCACAGATACGCAGTATTTT.

The chain links TRBV13 to TRBJ2-1, with a possible D match to TRBD1 (5 bases). Germline CDR1 PRHDT, CDR2 FYEKMQ (reference sequence). V was trimmed by 2 bases and J by 1 base, leaving 6 bases between them. The CDR3 extends over 14 amino acids. The CDR3 is CASSLRTSYNEQFF. CDR3 DNA sequence: TGTGCCAGCAGCTTAAGGACATCCTACAATGAGCAGTTCTTC. The variable domain in full, with the rest retrieved from reference TRBV13 and TRBJ2-1, is AAGVIQSPRHLIKEKRETATLKCYPIPRHDTVYWYQQGPGQDPQFLISFYEKMQSDKGSIPDRFSAQQFSDYHSELNMSSLELGDSALYFCASSLRTSYNEQFFGPGTRLTVL.

The chain has TRBV6-5 and TRBJ2-3, with 8 bases fitting TRBD2. J was trimmed by 4 bases and V by 4 bases; bases with no gene match: 7. The germline CDR1 and CDR2 sequences are MNHEY and SVGAGI. The length of the CDR3 is 15 residues. The CDR3 loop reads CASSSSGGAADTQYF. The CDR3 region has the DNA TGTGCCAGCAGTTCCTCCGGGGGGGCTGCAGATACGCAGTATTTT.

The chain combines TRBV29-1 with TRBJ2-7, with D maybe TRBD2 (5 bases). The CDR3 extends over 15 amino acids. V was pared by 4 bases and J by 4 bases, with 20 bases between. Germline assignment: CDR1 SQVTM and CDR2 ANQGSEA. The CDR3: CSVATGILRIYEQYF. The CDR3 DNA reads TGCAGCGTTGCAACGGGGATTCTCCGCATTTACGAGCAGTACTTC.

The chain is built from TRBV9 and TRBJ2-3; TRBD2 aligns across 9 bases. The CDR3 is 16 amino acids. CDR1 and CDR2 (germline): SGDLS, YYNGEE. With 3 bases clipped from V and 2 bases from J, the junction kept 7 bases outside the gene matches. The CDR3 region has the DNA TGTGCCAGCAGCGACGGGAGCGGGGGGATCACAGATACGCAGTATTTT. This sequence encodes CASSDGSGGITDTQYF. The variable domain in full, completed from reference TRBV9 and TRBJ2-3, reads DSGVTQTPKHLITATGQRVTLRCSPRSGDLSVYWYQQSLDQGLQFLIQYYNGEERAKGNILERFSAQQFPDLHSELNLSSLELGDSALYFCASSDGSGGITDTQYFGPGTRLTVL.

This clone was found once. The V and J genes are TRBV27 and TRBJ2-3, with D possibly being TRBD1 or TRBD2 (6 bases each). The CDR3 has 16 residues. Trimming left V 0 bases short and J 3 bases short, with 13 bases between. Germline V gene lookup returns CDR1 MNHEY and CDR2 SMNVEV (reference sequence). CDR3 loop: CASSLSSQGLTDTQYF. For the CDR3, the DNA is TGTGCCAGCAGTTTATCTTCACAGGGACTGACAGATACGCAGTATTTT.

This clone was observed a single time. The chain has TRBV19 and TRBJ1-1, with a possible D match to TRBD1 (5 bases). Germline V CDR1 and CDR2: LNHDA, SQIVND (reference sequence). The CDR3 is 13 residues long. V lost 1 base to trimming and J lost 7 bases, with 10 bases between them. CDR3 in amino acids: CASSIGAGFEAFF. CDR3 bases: TGTGCCAGTAGTATAGGGGCAGGGTTTGAAGCTTTCTTT.

This clone has a single count. The V and J genes are TRBV7-9 and TRBJ2-7; the D gene is possibly TRBD1 (6 bases). Germline V gene data show CDR1 as SEHNR and CDR2 as FQNEAQ (reference sequence). Trimming took 2 bases from V and 4 from J, leaving 12 bases between them. The length of the CDR3 is 14 residues. The CDR3 DNA is TGTGCCAGCAGCTTACGGACAGATTTATACGAGCAGTACTTC. This encodes CASSLRTDLYEQYF.

The chain carries TRBV11-1 and TRBJ1-2; a weak D match, TRBD1 (6 bases). V was pared by 3 bases and J by 6 bases, with 20 bases between. The CDR3 runs to 16 residues. The germline gives CDR1 SGHAT, CDR2 FQDESV (reference sequence). CDR3 protein: CASSFGPDPGANGYTF. DNA of the CDR3: TGTGCCAGCAGCTTTGGTCCAGATCCGGGGGCGAATGGCTACACCTTC.

The rearrangement links TRBV7-9 to TRBJ2-3; D remains unclear. The CDR3 has 13 amino acids. Per the germline V gene, CDR1 is SEHNR and CDR2 is FQNEAQ (reference sequence). V was clipped by 8 bases and J by 2 bases, with 11 bases between them. DNA for the CDR3: TGTGCCAGCGAGGTGGAACTCACAGATACGCAGTATTTT. Its translation: CASEVELTDTQYF.

The rearrangement joins TRBV11-2 to TRBJ1-1; unclear D gene. CDR1 and CDR2 (germline): SGHAT, FQNNGV. This CDR3 has 11 residues. Trimming took off 8 bases at V and 3 bases at J, with 7 bases between the two ends. CDR3 loop: CASVVDTEAFF. CDR3 nucleotides: TGTGCCAGCGTTGTGGACACTGAAGCTTTCTTT.

This sequence joins TRBV19 and TRBJ1-2; D might be TRBD1 (5 bases). The germline V gene encodes CDR1 LNHDA and CDR2 SQIVND (reference sequence). V was cut by 7 bases and J by 0 bases, with 15 bases left in between. The CDR3 runs to 15 residues. CDR3: CASNPSGETNYGYTF. In nucleotides, the CDR3 is TGTGCCAGTAACCCCTCGGGGGAGACTAACTATGGCTACACCTTC.

This chain joins TRBV4-3 and TRBJ2-1; 9 bases agree with TRBD1. V trimming: 8 bases; J trimming: 2 bases; junction bases outside the gene matches: 4. Germline lookup yields CDR1 LGHNA and CDR2 YSLEER. The CDR3 is made up of 14 amino acids. DNA of the CDR3: TGCGCCAGCGCAGGGACAGGGACCTACAATGAGCAGTTCTTC. Protein product: CASAGTGTYNEQFF.

This clone was recorded only once. The chain is built from TRBV4-1 and TRBJ1-5; the D gene is possibly TRBD1 (5 bases). The CDR3 totals 14 residues. Trimming shortened V by 0 bases and J by 6 bases, and 9 bases separated the two germline ends. Germline V lookup: CDR1 MGHRA, CDR2 YSYEKL. This CDR3 is CASSQEGGTQPQHF. The CDR3 DNA reads TGCGCCAGCAGCCAAGAAGGAGGGACTCAGCCCCAGCATTTT.

The rearrangement links TRBV5-1 to TRBJ2-1; a weak D match, TRBD2 (6 bases). CDR1 and CDR2 (germline): SGHRS, YFSETQ. This CDR3 comprises 16 residues. V was clipped by 2 bases and J by 8 bases, with 20 bases between them. Here the CDR3 reads CASSFLRGQKGDEQFF. In nucleotides, the CDR3 is TGCGCCAGCAGCTTTTTGCGGGGCCAAAAAGGAGATGAGCAGTTCTTC.

The rearrangement links TRBV9 to TRBJ2-2, with 14 bases lining up with TRBD2. Germline V gene lookup returns CDR1 SGDLS and CDR2 YYNGEE. V gave up 3 bases and J gave up 6 bases; unmatched junction bases: 1. The CDR3 is 15 amino acids. The CDR3 region is CASSGLAGGPGELFF. Here the CDR3 DNA reads TGTGCCAGCAGCGGACTAGCGGGGGGGCCCGGGGAGCTGTTTTTT.

This chain uses TRBV6-5 with TRBJ2-7; TRBD1 matches 9 bases. CDR1 is MNHEY and CDR2 is SVGAGI in the germline V gene. After removal of 2 bases from V and 2 bases from J, the junction contained 1 base not matched to a gene. The CDR3 spans 14 residues. CDR3 residues: CASSYGQGPYEQYF. The CDR3 coding sequence is TGTGCCAGCAGTTACGGACAGGGGCCCTACGAGCAGTACTTC.

J is TRBJ2-7 and V is TRBV6-6; possible D gene TRBD1, 5 bases. V was pared by 4 bases and J by 6 bases, with 10 bases between. Germline assignment: CDR1 MNHNY and CDR2 SVGAGI (reference sequence). This CDR3 is built from 12 residues. This CDR3 reads CASSSTGAEQYF. CDR3 DNA sequence: TGTGCCAGCAGTTCTACAGGTGCCGAGCAGTACTTC.

This sequence joins TRBV4-3 and TRBJ1-3; 7 bases match TRBD1. The V and J ends lost 1 base and 1 base, in that order; junction bases with no gene match: 4. This CDR3 has 16 amino acids. The germline CDR1 and CDR2 sequences are LGHNA and YSLEER. The CDR3 DNA is TGCGCCAGCAGCCAAGGGACAGGACAGTCTGGAAACACCATATATTTT. Translation: CASSQGTGQSGNTIYF.

This clone was counted a single time. CDR3 coding DNA: TGTGCCAGCAGCGTATCGGGAAACACCATATATTTT. This translates into CASSVSGNTIYF. The chain has TRBV9 and TRBJ1-3; D is uncertain. Between the trimmed V and J ends, which lost 1 base and 4 bases, there was a span of 3 bases. This CDR3 is built from 12 residues. CDR1 and CDR2 from the germline V gene are SGDLS and YYNGEE. Filled out from reference TRBV9 and TRBJ1-3, the complete variable domain reads DSGVTQTPKHLITATGQRVTLRCSPRSGDLSVYWYQQSLDQGLQFLIQYYNGEERAKGNILERFSAQQFPDLHSELNLSSLELGDSALYFCASSVSGNTIYFGEGSWLTVV.

This chain uses TRBV7-2 with TRBJ1-6; unclear D gene. With 2 bases removed from V and 9 bases from J, the gap between germline ends came to 17 bases. From germline, CDR1 is SGHTA and CDR2 FQGNSA. The CDR3 extends over 16 amino acids. CDR3 residues: CASSLISGTNGSPLHF. The CDR3, as DNA: TGTGCCAGCAGCTTAATCAGCGGTACCAATGGTTCACCCCTCCACTTT.

The V call is TRBV7-3, the J call TRBJ2-3, with TRBD2 matching 10 bases. The CDR3 runs to 15 residues. CDR1 SGHTA and CDR2 FQGTGA come from the germline V gene. Germline trimming cut 4 bases from V and 6 bases from J; bases unmatched to any gene: 7. The CDR3 reads CASSSSGGARDTQYF. CDR3 sequence (DNA): TGTGCCAGCAGCTCAAGCGGGGGGGCGAGGGATACGCAGTATTTT.